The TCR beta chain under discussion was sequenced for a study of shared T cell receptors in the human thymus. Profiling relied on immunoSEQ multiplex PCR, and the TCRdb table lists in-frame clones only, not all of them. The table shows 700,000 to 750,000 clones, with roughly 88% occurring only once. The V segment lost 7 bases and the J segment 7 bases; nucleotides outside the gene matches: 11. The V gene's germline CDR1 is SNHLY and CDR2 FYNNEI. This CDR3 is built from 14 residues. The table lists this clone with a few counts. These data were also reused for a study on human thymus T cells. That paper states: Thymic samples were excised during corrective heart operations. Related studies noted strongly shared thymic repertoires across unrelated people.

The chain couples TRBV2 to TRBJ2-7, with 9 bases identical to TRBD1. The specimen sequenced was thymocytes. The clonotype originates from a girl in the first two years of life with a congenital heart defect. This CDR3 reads CASTQWGQGYEQYF. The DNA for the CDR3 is TGTGCCAGCACCCAGTGGGGACAGGGTTATGAGCAGTACTTC.